Presented here are 23 T cell receptor beta chains from one specimen sequenced in a study of blood T cell repertoires in COVID-19. Some clones are missing from TCRdb's copy, which holds only in-frame ones; the method was immunoSEQ multiplex PCR. This repertoire shows roughly 160,000 clones, over 70% found once; its top ten account for 5.6%. The sequenced sample was PBMCs or T cells enriched from blood (not recorded which). The source is a woman aged 40-49 years with acute COVID-19.

This clone appeared a few times. The chain combines TRBV5-1 with TRBJ2-5, with 9 bases identical to TRBD2. Germline trimming cut 0 bases from V and 1 base from J; bases unmatched to any gene: 4. Germline loops: CDR1 SGHRS, CDR2 YFSETQ. There are 16 residues in the CDR3. The DNA for the CDR3 is TGCGCCAGCAGCTTGGGGTCTAGCGGGGTCCAAGAGACCCAGTACTTC. Its translation is CASSLGSSGVQETQYF.

This clone was detected once. V gene TRBV19 combines with J gene TRBJ2-1, with 8 bases aligning to TRBD2. The CDR3 covers 15 residues. Trimming took 5 bases from V and 5 from J; bases not matched to a gene: 8. Looked up from germline, CDR1 is LNHDA and CDR2 is SQIVND (reference sequence). The CDR3 region is CASSAREGGNNEQFF. The CDR3 nucleotides are TGTGCCAGTAGTGCTCGGGAGGGCGGCAACAATGAGCAGTTCTTC.

The chain couples TRBV6-5 to TRBJ1-2; tentatively, D is TRBD1 (5 bases). This CDR3 is 14 amino acids long. CDR1 is MNHEY and CDR2 is SVGAGI in the germline V gene. V lost 6 bases and J lost 1, with 12 bases in between. The DNA for the CDR3 is TGTGCCAGCAGGCGGGACCGGGTTAACTATGGCTACACCTTC. Translated: CASRRDRVNYGYTF.

This rearrangement joins TRBV25-1 to TRBJ2-2; D is possibly TRBD2 (5 bases). The germline gives CDR1 MGHDK, CDR2 SYGVNS. V dropped 2 bases and J dropped 3 bases, with 7 bases sitting between them. This CDR3 contains 14 residues. The CDR3 here is CASSEAGDTGELFF. The CDR3, as DNA: TGTGCCAGCAGTGAAGCCGGGGACACCGGGGAGCTGTTTTTT.

The V call is TRBV10-2, the J call TRBJ1-5; the D is unclear. Per the germline V gene, CDR1 is WSHSY and CDR2 is SAAADI. The CDR3 runs 14 residues. Trimming stripped 2 bases from V and 7 bases from J, with 12 bases between. The CDR3 here is CASSEGGLGQPQHF. The CDR3 coding sequence is TGCGCCAGCAGTGAGGGAGGTTTAGGACAGCCCCAGCATTTT.

The rearrangement joins TRBV2 to TRBJ1-2; 7 nucleotides agree with TRBD1. The CDR3 has 13 residues. CDR1 and CDR2 (germline): SNHLY, FYNNEI. Trimming removed 8 bases from V and 3 bases from J; junction bases left unmatched: 6. CDR3 loop: CASSGQVDYGYTF. The DNA of the CDR3 is TGTGCCAGCTCCGGACAGGTTGACTATGGCTACACCTTC.

The chain recombines TRBV5-6 with TRBJ2-7; 10 bases fit TRBD1. Germline V lookup: CDR1 SGHDT, CDR2 YYEEEE. The length of the CDR3 is 15 residues. V lost 3 bases to trimming and J lost 7 bases; unmatched junction nucleotides: 10. CDR3 nucleotide sequence: TGTGCCAGCAGCTACCGGGACAGGGGCCCTCTGGAGCAGTACGTC. Encoded protein: CASSYRDRGPLEQYV.

This clone was detected a few times. The CDR3: CASTRTAYGYTF. Here the CDR3 DNA reads TGTGCCAGTACCAGGACAGCGTATGGCTACACCTTC. The chain joins TRBV19 to TRBJ1-2, with D perhaps TRBD1 (6 bases). This CDR3 spans 12 amino acids. V lost 7 bases, J lost 5 bases, and 11 bases lay in between. CDR1 is LNHDA, CDR2 SQIVND, per germline (reference sequence).

The chain recombines TRBV13 with TRBJ1-1, with D unclear. Germline lookup yields CDR1 PRHDT and CDR2 FYEKMQ (reference sequence). The germline V and J ends were trimmed by 3 bases and 6 bases, with 11 bases remaining between them. The CDR3 extends over 13 amino acids. CDR3: CASSFRLAAEAFF. CDR3 DNA sequence: TGTGCCAGCAGCTTCCGTTTAGCGGCTGAAGCTTTCTTT.

This chain links TRBV3-1 (or the pseudogene TRBV3-2) with TRBJ2-7, with a weak D call TRBD2 (5 bases). This CDR3 contains 14 residues. Trimming shortened V by 2 bases and J by 2 bases, and 10 bases separated the two germline ends. The V gene's germline CDR1 is LGHDT and CDR2 YNNKEL (reference sequence). CDR3 DNA: TGTGCCAGCAGCCAAACGGGGTTTCCCTACGAGCAGTACTTC. It encodes CASSQTGFPYEQYF.

The chain is built from TRBV2 and TRBJ2-3; 7 bases agree with TRBD2. The CDR3 contains 16 residues. Germline assignment: CDR1 SNHLY and CDR2 FYNNEI. The V gene end was trimmed by 3 bases and the J gene end by 6 bases; junction bases not matched to a gene: 12. DNA for the CDR3: TGTGCCAGCAGTGATACGCTAGCGGCCGTCCCGGATACGCAGTATTTT. Its translation: CASSDTLAAVPDTQYF.

The rearrangement uses TRBV30 and TRBJ1-1; 8 bases align to TRBD1. The CDR3 is 13 residues long. With V trimmed by 8 bases and J by 1 base, 6 bases remained unmatched. CDR1 is GTSNPN and CDR2 is SVGIG in the germline V gene (reference sequence). The CDR3 protein is CASGQGRNTEAFF. CDR3 nucleotides: TGTGCCAGTGGACAGGGACGGAACACTGAAGCTTTCTTT.

In this sample, this clone turned up once. The V gene is TRBV24-1, the J gene TRBJ2-1; 13 bases map to TRBD2. V shed 1 base, J shed 9 bases, and the junction held 11 bases outside the gene matches. This CDR3 spans 18 amino acids. The germline V gene encodes CDR1 KGHDR and CDR2 SFDVKD. CDR3 in amino acids: CATSDFLLPGLAGSEQFF. DNA of the CDR3: TGTGCCACCAGTGATTTCCTCCTACCGGGACTAGCGGGATCTGAGCAGTTCTTC.

The chain employs TRBV5-1 and TRBJ2-1; 7 bases agree with TRBD2. This CDR3 has 17 amino acids. J was trimmed by 2 bases and V by 1 base; bases with no gene match: 9. Germline values: CDR1 SGHRS, CDR2 YFSETQ. The CDR3 DNA follows: TGCGCCAGCAGCTTGTCCGCCCTTGGGGGGGCCTACAATGAGCAGTTCTTC. This codes for CASSLSALGGAYNEQFF.

This chain links TRBV3-1 (or the pseudogene TRBV3-2) with TRBJ1-1, with 8 bases lining up with TRBD1. The trim removed 4 bases at V and 4 bases at J, leaving 5 bases unmatched. This CDR3 region has 14 residues. Germline V lookup: CDR1 LGHDT, CDR2 YNNKEL (reference sequence). The CDR3 nucleotides are TGTGCCAGCAGCCCGCACGACAGGGGCACTGAAGCTTTCTTT. Amino acids: CASSPHDRGTEAFF.

V usage is TRBV11-2 and J usage is TRBJ2-7, with 7 bases matching TRBD1. The CDR3 spans 14 residues. Germline V CDR1 and CDR2: SGHAT, FQNNGV. The J segment lost 2 bases and the V segment lost 5 bases, leaving 6 bases of the junction unmatched. The CDR3 is CASSHRQGPYEQYF. The CDR3 nucleotides read TGTGCCAGCAGCCACAGACAGGGCCCCTACGAGCAGTACTTC. Based on the CDR3 plus reference TRBV11-2 and TRBJ2-7, the full variable domain is EAGVAQSPRYKIIEKRQSVAFWCNPISGHATLYWYQQILGQGPKLLIQFQNNGVVDDSQLPKDRFSAERLKGVDSTLKIQPAKLEDSAVYLCASSHRQGPYEQYFGPGTRLTVT.

The rearrangement uses TRBV2 and TRBJ1-4; 10 positions agree with TRBD1. The CDR3 loop spans 15 amino acids. Germline-derived CDR1 and CDR2 are SNHLY and FYNNEI. V lost 7 bases and J lost 4; bases outside the gene matches: 6. The CDR3 region is CASKGQGLRNEKLFF. CDR3 sequence (DNA): TGTGCCAGCAAGGGACAGGGGCTTCGTAATGAAAAACTGTTTTTT. Drawing the rest from reference TRBV2 and TRBJ1-4, the complete variable domain is EPEVTQTPSHQVTQMGQEVILRCVPISNHLYFYWYRQILGQKVEFLVSFYNNEISEKSEIFDDQFSVERPDGSNFTLKIRSTKLEDSAMYFCASKGQGLRNEKLFFGSGTQLSVL.

There are a few counts of this clone. The J gene is TRBJ2-1, the V gene TRBV3-1 (or the pseudogene TRBV3-2); tentatively, D is TRBD2 (6 bases). The CDR3 has 14 amino acids. Per the germline V gene, CDR1 is LGHDT and CDR2 is YNNKEL (reference sequence). Between the trimmed V and J ends, which lost 1 base and 8 bases, there was a span of 12 bases. The CDR3 here is CASSQVTSPDEQFF. The CDR3 bases are TGTGCCAGCAGCCAAGTAACTAGCCCGGATGAGCAGTTCTTC.

This sequence joins TRBV7-2 and TRBJ2-7; TRBD2 might be the D (6 bases). Per the germline V gene, CDR1 is SGHTA and CDR2 is FQGNSA. This CDR3 spans 15 amino acids. V was shortened by 5 bases and J by 0 bases, with 14 bases between the two germline ends. CDR3 region: CASSPSREYSYEQYF. The CDR3 region has the DNA TGTGCCAGCAGCCCCTCCCGGGAGTACTCCTACGAGCAGTACTTC.

This clone was recorded only once. This rearrangement joins TRBV7-9 to TRBJ2-5; perhaps TRBD2 as D (5 bases). CDR1 and CDR2 from the germline V gene are SEHNR and FQNEAQ (reference sequence). The germline V and J ends were trimmed by 8 bases and 1 base, with 11 bases remaining between them. The CDR3 runs 13 residues. The CDR3 region is CASHVAGQETQYF. The CDR3 DNA follows: TGTGCCAGCCATGTGGCGGGCCAAGAGACCCAGTACTTC.

This clone was seen just once. The V call is TRBV7-3, the J call TRBJ2-2; D remains ambiguous. Germline V gene data show CDR1 as SGHTA and CDR2 as FQGTGA. Trimming took off 5 bases at V and 0 bases at J, with 13 bases between the two ends. CDR3 length: 16 amino acids. CDR3 nucleotide sequence: TGTGCCAGCAGCCCCTGGTCGTCTACGAACACCGGGGAGCTGTTTTTT. It specifies CASSPWSSTNTGELFF.

The CDR3 region is CASTELGASYNEQFF. The CDR3, as DNA: TGTGCCAGCACCGAGCTGGGGGCCTCCTACAATGAGCAGTTCTTC. The chain uses TRBV6-6 and TRBJ2-1; TRBD1 might be the D (6 bases). This CDR3 comprises 15 residues. The germline CDR1 and CDR2 sequences are MNHNY and SVGAGI (reference sequence). The V end was cut by 7 bases, the J end by 0 bases, with 13 bases between.

V is TRBV2 and J is TRBJ2-3; D not certain. The CDR3 totals 15 residues. Trimming cost V 7 bases and J 3 bases, with 17 bases left between them. CDR1 SNHLY and CDR2 FYNNEI come from the germline V gene. CDR3 amino acids: CASILMVYDTDTQYF. The CDR3 region has the DNA TGTGCCAGCATTTTAATGGTCTACGATACAGATACGCAGTATTTT.